These 32 T cell receptor beta chains came from one sample sequenced in a study of T cell responses to AZD1222 COVID-19 vaccine. Produced via immunoSEQ multiplex PCR; TCRdb's table is partial and in-frame only. This sample carries about 150,000 clones, around 88% of them seen once, and the ten largest clones take approximately 3.6%. Sequenced here: peripheral blood, sampled on day 0 of MenACWY control vaccination. These receptors were taken from an adult in good health.

This chain links TRBV10-3 with TRBJ2-2; 9 positions match TRBD1. The CDR3 covers 15 residues. V trimming: 6 bases; J trimming: 7 bases; junction bases outside the gene matches: 9. From germline, CDR1 is ENHRY and CDR2 SYGVKD. CDR3 protein: CAISRTGAESGELFF. For the CDR3, the DNA is TGTGCCATCAGCAGGACAGGGGCGGAGAGCGGGGAGCTGTTTTTT.

The CDR3 sequence is CASKSIGQGNEQFF. The CDR3 DNA follows: TGTGCCAGCAAATCCATCGGGCAGGGCAATGAGCAGTTCTTC. V gene TRBV27 combines with J gene TRBJ2-1; D is possibly TRBD1 (5 bases). This CDR3 has 14 residues. CDR1 and CDR2 from the germline V gene are MNHEY and SMNVEV (reference sequence). V lost 7 bases to trimming and J lost 6 bases, with 16 bases between them.

V usage is TRBV12-5 and J usage is TRBJ1-1; 7 bases map to TRBD1. The V gene's germline CDR1 is LGHNT and CDR2 FRNRAP. The CDR3 length is 13 residues. After removal of 6 bases from V and 3 bases from J, the junction contained 4 bases not matched to a gene. The CDR3 nucleotides are TGTGCTAGTGGGCTGACAGGGTACACTGAAGCTTTCTTT. It encodes CASGLTGYTEAFF.

V and J are TRBV29-1 and TRBJ2-1; D ambiguous. CDR3 length equals 11 residues. Germline assignment: CDR1 SQVTM and CDR2 ANQGSEA. V lost 4 bases, J lost 4 bases, and 5 bases lay in between. The DNA of the CDR3 is TGCAGCGTTGGGTCTTACAATGAGCAGTTCTTC. The encoded protein is CSVGSYNEQFF.

The count of this clone is one. The chain uses TRBV30 and TRBJ1-5; 8 bases line up with TRBD1. CDR1 is GTSNPN, CDR2 SVGIG, per germline (reference sequence). Trimming at V came to 4 bases and at J to 4 bases, leaving 9 bases not matched to a gene. This CDR3 contains 15 residues. In DNA, the CDR3 is TGTGCCTGGAATTCAGGGGGCTTGGGAAATCAGCCCCAGCATTTT. Protein: CAWNSGGLGNQPQHF.

The chain couples TRBV7-9 to TRBJ1-2; no firm D call. Trimming took off 10 bases at V and 4 bases at J, with 13 bases between the two ends. The CDR3 sequence is 12 residues long. In germline, CDR1 is SEHNR, CDR2 FQNEAQ (reference sequence). Here the CDR3 DNA reads TGTGCCACTGATACAGCGGGCTATGGCTACACCTTC. Translating it yields CATDTAGYGYTF.

The V and J genes are TRBV5-1 and TRBJ1-6; the D gene is possibly TRBD1 (6 bases). CDR3 size: 16 residues. The germline gives CDR1 SGHRS, CDR2 YFSETQ. Between the trimmed V and J ends, which lost 2 bases and 9 bases, there was a span of 18 bases. The CDR3 DNA is TGCGCCAGCAGCTTATTAGGAGATACAGGGCGTTCACCCCTCCACTTT. Amino acids: CASSLLGDTGRSPLHF.

CDR3 in DNA: TGCAGCGTTGATGACGTTTACGGCACTGAAGCTTTCTTT. This sequence encodes CSVDDVYGTEAFF. This chain joins TRBV29-1 and TRBJ1-1, with no clear D. Trimming took off 3 bases at V and 4 bases at J, with 12 bases between the two ends. CDR3 size: 13 residues. Germline CDR1 and CDR2: SQVTM and ANQGSEA.

J is TRBJ1-2 and V is TRBV28; D gene ambiguous. The V gene lost 3 bases and the J gene lost 0 bases, with 5 bases spanning the gap. In germline, CDR1 is MDHEN, CDR2 SYDVKM. This CDR3 is 13 amino acids long. The CDR3 sequence is CASSFGANYGYTF. In DNA form, the CDR3 reads TGTGCCAGCAGTTTCGGAGCTAACTATGGCTACACCTTC.

The V gene is TRBV25-1, the J gene TRBJ1-3; D gene uncertain. Trimming removed 6 bases at V and 3 bases at J, with 9 bases between. Per the germline V gene, CDR1 is MGHDK and CDR2 is SYGVNS. This CDR3 contains 13 residues. CDR3 amino acids: CASRLTVGNTIYF. CDR3 sequence (DNA): TGTGCCAGCAGATTGACGGTTGGAAACACCATATATTTT.

The chain joins TRBV20-1 to TRBJ2-1; 8 bases line up with TRBD2. CDR1 and CDR2 (germline): DFQATT, SNEGSKA (reference sequence). The junction had 11 bases not matched to a gene; V was cut back by 3 bases and J by 10 bases. The length of the CDR3 is 14 residues. The CDR3 DNA reads TGCAGTGCTAGTAAGGCTAGCGGGCGGAAAGAGCAGTTCTTC. Amino acids: CSASKASGRKEQFF.

The chain has TRBV30 and TRBJ1-2, with TRBD1 identical over 7 bases. CDR3 length: 11 residues. V gave up 8 bases and J gave up 4 bases; unmatched junction bases: 4. Germline V gene data show CDR1 as GTSNPN and CDR2 as SVGIG (reference sequence). The CDR3 DNA reads as TGTGCCGCGGGACAGCTCTATGGCTACACCTTC. This encodes CAAGQLYGYTF.

V usage is TRBV3-1 (or the pseudogene TRBV3-2) and J usage is TRBJ1-3; D is uncertain. The length of the CDR3 is 14 residues. Germline CDR1 is LGHDT and CDR2 is YNNKEL (reference sequence). V lost 8 bases and J lost 0, with 11 bases in between. CDR3 nucleotide sequence: TGTGCCAGCGGTGACTTAGGCTCTGGAAACACCATATATTTT. This codes for CASGDLGSGNTIYF.

This clone was seen just once. The CDR3 DNA is TGTGCCAGCAGCCAAAAGGGATTCGGCTATGGCTACACCTTC. It translates to CASSQKGFGYGYTF. The rearrangement links TRBV3-1 (or the pseudogene TRBV3-2) to TRBJ1-2; D unclear. V shed 2 bases and J shed 4 bases, with 11 bases lying between them. The CDR3 has 14 amino acids. CDR1 and CDR2 (germline): LGHDT, YNNKEL (reference sequence).

The J gene is TRBJ2-7, the V gene TRBV18; 9 nucleotides align to TRBD2. The CDR3 has 14 amino acids. J was trimmed by 5 bases and V by 3 bases; bases with no gene match: 5. CDR1 is KGHSH and CDR2 is LQKENI in the germline V gene. As DNA, the CDR3 is TGTGCCAGCTCACCCGCTAGCGGGATGAACGAGCAGTACTTC. As protein: CASSPASGMNEQYF.

CDR3 protein: CASSLSPRGHEREVYNEQFF. DNA for the CDR3: TGTGCCAGCAGCTTATCCCCCCGGGGCCACGAGCGGGAGGTCTACAATGAGCAGTTCTTC. The chain employs TRBV7-3 and TRBJ2-1, with 9 bases that match TRBD2. The germline V gene has CDR1 SGHTA and CDR2 FQGTGA. This CDR3 has 20 amino acids. V trimming: 2 bases; J trimming: 3 bases; junction bases outside the gene matches: 17.

The V gene is TRBV3-1 (or the pseudogene TRBV3-2), the J gene TRBJ2-7; TRBD1 aligns across 8 bases. V lost 0 bases to trimming and J lost 3 bases; unmatched junction nucleotides: 1. Looked up from germline, CDR1 is LGHDT and CDR2 is YNNKEL (reference sequence). The CDR3 runs to 14 residues. CDR3 protein: CASSQDGQGYEQYF. The CDR3 bases are TGTGCCAGCAGCCAAGACGGACAGGGCTACGAGCAGTACTTC.

This clone turned up a few times. The chain recombines TRBV20-1 with TRBJ1-4; no firm D call. The CDR3 is made up of 11 amino acids. V lost 0 bases to trimming and J lost 8 bases, with 4 bases between them. Germline CDR1 and CDR2: DFQATT and SNEGSKA (reference sequence). The CDR3 coding sequence is TGCAGTGCTAGAGAAGTAGAAAAACTGTTTTTT. Translating it yields CSAREVEKLFF.

V usage is TRBV18 and J usage is TRBJ1-1; D is uncertain. The V gene lost 1 base and the J gene lost 4 bases, with 10 bases spanning the gap. CDR1 and CDR2 from the germline V gene are KGHSH and LQKENI. The CDR3 totals 14 residues. In DNA, the CDR3 is TGTGCCAGCTCACCACTAGGTAAGAGCACTGAAGCTTTCTTT. Translated: CASSPLGKSTEAFF.

The rearrangement links TRBV19 to TRBJ2-7; D gene unclear. Trimming took off 3 bases at V and 4 bases at J, with 13 bases between the two ends. Germline CDR1 and CDR2: LNHDA and SQIVND (reference sequence). The CDR3 totals 14 residues. The CDR3 DNA follows: TGTGCCAGTAGTATGACGGACCAAGGATACGAGCAGTACTTC. The encoded protein is CASSMTDQGYEQYF.

This CDR3 reads CASSLSRFGYGYTF. Here the CDR3 DNA reads TGTGCCAGCAGTTTATCCCGTTTCGGATACGGCTACACCTTC. This chain uses TRBV27 with TRBJ1-2; no clear D gene. CDR3 length: 14 residues. Germline V gene sequence: CDR1 MNHEY, CDR2 SMNVEV (reference sequence). With 0 bases removed from V and 8 bases from J, the gap between germline ends came to 13 bases.

The chain recombines TRBV9 with TRBJ2-1; D is perhaps TRBD2 (6 bases). This CDR3 has 15 residues. Trimming took off 4 bases at V and 3 bases at J, with 14 bases between the two ends. Germline CDR1 SGDLS, CDR2 YYNGEE. The CDR3 region is CASSPRSGYYNEQFF. Written as DNA, the CDR3 is TGTGCCAGCAGCCCCCGAAGCGGGTACTACAATGAGCAGTTCTTC.

The count of this clone is one. V gene TRBV27 combines with J gene TRBJ2-7, with D uncertain. There are 14 residues in the CDR3. Germline CDR1 reads MNHEY; CDR2 reads SMNVEV (reference sequence). V was cut by 1 base and J by 3 bases, with 10 bases left in between. CDR3 DNA sequence: TGTGCCAGCAGTTTATTGGGATCCCACTACGAGCAGTACTTC. Translation: CASSLLGSHYEQYF.

The V and J genes are TRBV4-2 and TRBJ2-1; unclear D gene. V was pared by 4 bases and J by 9 bases, with 13 bases between. The germline V gene encodes CDR1 LGHNA and CDR2 YNFKEQ. The CDR3 is 13 amino acids. The CDR3: CASSPILWGEQFF. CDR3 DNA sequence: TGTGCCAGCAGCCCAATCCTATGGGGTGAGCAGTTCTTC.

This chain connects TRBV15 to TRBJ1-2; tentatively, D is TRBD1 (6 bases). Trimming shortened V by 0 bases and J by 8 bases, and 16 bases separated the two germline ends. This CDR3 region has 15 residues. Germline V CDR1 and CDR2: LNHNV, YYDKDF (reference sequence). The CDR3 loop is CATSRDRTGSGGYTF. The CDR3 nucleotides read TGTGCCACCAGCAGAGACCGAACAGGGTCAGGGGGCTACACCTTC.

This chain uses TRBV7-2 with TRBJ1-1; D may be TRBD1 (6 bases). The CDR3 length is 13 residues. Germline V CDR1 and CDR2: SGHTA, FQGNSA. The V end was cut by 5 bases, the J end by 4 bases, with 11 bases between. The CDR3 loop reads CASSRQVGTEAFF. The CDR3 bases are TGTGCCAGCAGCCGACAGGTTGGCACTGAAGCTTTCTTT.

CDR3 in amino acids: CASSQGTSGNTIYF. In DNA, the CDR3 is TGTGCCAGCAGCCAAGGCACCTCTGGAAACACCATATATTTT. This chain links TRBV3-1 (or the pseudogene TRBV3-2) with TRBJ1-3; D is ambiguous. The V end was cut by 1 base, the J end by 0 bases, with 4 bases between. The CDR3 is made up of 14 amino acids. CDR1 is LGHDT, CDR2 YNNKEL, per germline (reference sequence).

The chain carries TRBV18 and TRBJ1-5, with a weak D call TRBD1 (5 bases). Germline CDR1 is KGHSH and CDR2 is LQKENI. Trimming took off 0 bases at V and 5 bases at J, with 8 bases between the two ends. The CDR3 spans 14 residues. CDR3 residues: CASSPPGPYQPQHF. Written as DNA, the CDR3 is TGTGCCAGCTCACCACCGGGGCCTTATCAGCCCCAGCATTTT.

The chain links TRBV19 to TRBJ1-1; possible D gene TRBD1, 6 bases. CDR1 and CDR2 (germline): LNHDA, SQIVND (reference sequence). The CDR3 is 15 residues long. The germline V and J ends were trimmed by 7 bases and 3 bases, with 18 bases remaining between them. The CDR3 DNA sequence: TGTGCCAGTACAAGGGGGGGCCCCCTGGACACTGAAGCTTTCTTT. As protein: CASTRGGPLDTEAFF. Full variable domain (missing parts from reference TRBV19 and TRBJ1-1): DGGITQSPKYLFRKEGQNVTLSCEQNLNHDAMYWYRQDPGQGLRLIYYSQIVNDFQKGDIAEGYSVSREKKESFPLTVTSAQKNPTAFYLCASTRGGPLDTEAFFGQGTRLTVV.

The V gene is TRBV11-2, the J gene TRBJ1-2, with 8 nucleotides matching TRBD1. Trimming cost V 3 bases and J 0 bases; bases outside gene matches: 6. The CDR3 contains 16 residues. From germline, CDR1 is SGHAT and CDR2 FQNNGV. This CDR3 is CASSFGQGKANYGYTF. CDR3 coding DNA: TGTGCCAGCAGCTTCGGACAGGGAAAAGCTAACTATGGCTACACCTTC.

Turning to this clone: A much more abundant neighbour one base away suggests this may be a read error. The gene calls are TRBV6-2 or TRBV6-3 and TRBJ2-5; D is unresolved. This CDR3 is 11 amino acids long. The germline CDR1 and CDR2 sequences are MNHEY and SVGEGT. The V end was cut by 2 bases, the J end by 5 bases, with 3 bases between. The CDR3 loop is CASSYGETQYF. Written as DNA, the CDR3 is TGTGCCAGCAGTTACGGTGAGACCCAGTACTTC.

The V gene is TRBV7-9, the J gene TRBJ1-3; 10 nucleotides agree with TRBD1. The CDR3 is 18 residues long. Germline V gene lookup returns CDR1 SEHNR and CDR2 FQNEAQ (reference sequence). The trim removed 4 bases at V and 1 base at J, leaving 10 bases unmatched. The CDR3 DNA sequence: TGTGCCAGCAGCTCGGGACAGGGGATTGTTGGTTCTGGAAACACCATATATTTT. Residues: CASSSGQGIVGSGNTIYF.